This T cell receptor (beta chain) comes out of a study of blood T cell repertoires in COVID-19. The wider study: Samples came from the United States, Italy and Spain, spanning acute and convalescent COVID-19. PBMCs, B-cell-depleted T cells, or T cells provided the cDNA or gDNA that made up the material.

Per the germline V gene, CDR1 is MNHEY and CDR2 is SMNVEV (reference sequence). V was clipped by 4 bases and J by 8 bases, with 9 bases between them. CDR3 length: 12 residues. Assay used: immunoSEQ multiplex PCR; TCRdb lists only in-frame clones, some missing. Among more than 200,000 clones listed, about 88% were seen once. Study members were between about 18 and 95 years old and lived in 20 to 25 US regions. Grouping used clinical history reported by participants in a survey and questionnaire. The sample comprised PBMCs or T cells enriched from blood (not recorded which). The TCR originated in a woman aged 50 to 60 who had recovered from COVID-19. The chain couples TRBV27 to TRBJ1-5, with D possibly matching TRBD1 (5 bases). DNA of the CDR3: TGTGCCAGCAGTTATCCGGGGGAGCCCCAGCATTTT. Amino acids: CASSYPGEPQHF.